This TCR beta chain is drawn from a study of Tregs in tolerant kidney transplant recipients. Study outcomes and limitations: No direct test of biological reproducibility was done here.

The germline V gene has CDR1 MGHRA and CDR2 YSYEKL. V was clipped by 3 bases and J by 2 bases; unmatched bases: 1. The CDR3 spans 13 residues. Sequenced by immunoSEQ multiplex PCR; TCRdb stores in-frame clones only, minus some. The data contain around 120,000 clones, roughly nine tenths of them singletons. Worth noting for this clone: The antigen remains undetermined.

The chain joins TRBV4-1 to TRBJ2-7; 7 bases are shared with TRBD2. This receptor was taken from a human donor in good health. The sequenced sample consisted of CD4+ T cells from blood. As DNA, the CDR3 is TGCGCCAGCAGCCACGGACTAGCCTACGAGCAGTACTTC. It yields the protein CASSHGLAYEQYF.